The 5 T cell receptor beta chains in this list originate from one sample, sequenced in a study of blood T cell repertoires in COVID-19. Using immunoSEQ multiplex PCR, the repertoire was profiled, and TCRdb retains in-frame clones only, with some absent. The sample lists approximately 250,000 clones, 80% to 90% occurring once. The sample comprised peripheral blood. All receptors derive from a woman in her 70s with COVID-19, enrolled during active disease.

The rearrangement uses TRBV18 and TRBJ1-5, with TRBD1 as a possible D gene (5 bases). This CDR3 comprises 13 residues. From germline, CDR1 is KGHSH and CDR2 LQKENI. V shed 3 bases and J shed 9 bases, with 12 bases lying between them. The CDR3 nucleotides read TGTGCCAGCTCACCCCCAGGGATTGGGCCCCAGCATTTT. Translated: CASSPPGIGPQHF.

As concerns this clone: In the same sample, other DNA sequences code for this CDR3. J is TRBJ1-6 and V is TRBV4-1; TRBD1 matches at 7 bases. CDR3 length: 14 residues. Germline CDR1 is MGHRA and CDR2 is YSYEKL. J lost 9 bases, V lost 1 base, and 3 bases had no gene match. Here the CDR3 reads CASSQGQGGSPLHF. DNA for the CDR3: TGCGCCAGCAGCCAAGGGCAGGGGGGTTCACCCCTCCACTTT.

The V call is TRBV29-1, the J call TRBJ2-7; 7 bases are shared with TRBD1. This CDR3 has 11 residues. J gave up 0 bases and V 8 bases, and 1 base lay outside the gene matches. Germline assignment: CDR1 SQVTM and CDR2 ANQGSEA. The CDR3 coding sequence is TGCAGCTGGACAGGCTCCTACGAGCAGTACTTC. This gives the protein CSWTGSYEQYF.

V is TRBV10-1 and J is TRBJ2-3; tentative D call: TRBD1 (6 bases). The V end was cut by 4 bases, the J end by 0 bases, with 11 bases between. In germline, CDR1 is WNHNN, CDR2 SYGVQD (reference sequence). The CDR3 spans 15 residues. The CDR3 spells CASSGGRISTDTQYF. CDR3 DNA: TGCGCCAGCAGTGGGGGGCGCATTAGCACAGATACGCAGTATTTT.

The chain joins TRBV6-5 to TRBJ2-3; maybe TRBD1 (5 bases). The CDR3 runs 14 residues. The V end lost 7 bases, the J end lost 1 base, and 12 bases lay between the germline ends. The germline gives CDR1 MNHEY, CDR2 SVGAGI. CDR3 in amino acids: CASTQGEGTDTQYF. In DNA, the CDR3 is TGTGCCAGCACCCAGGGTGAGGGCACAGATACGCAGTATTTT.